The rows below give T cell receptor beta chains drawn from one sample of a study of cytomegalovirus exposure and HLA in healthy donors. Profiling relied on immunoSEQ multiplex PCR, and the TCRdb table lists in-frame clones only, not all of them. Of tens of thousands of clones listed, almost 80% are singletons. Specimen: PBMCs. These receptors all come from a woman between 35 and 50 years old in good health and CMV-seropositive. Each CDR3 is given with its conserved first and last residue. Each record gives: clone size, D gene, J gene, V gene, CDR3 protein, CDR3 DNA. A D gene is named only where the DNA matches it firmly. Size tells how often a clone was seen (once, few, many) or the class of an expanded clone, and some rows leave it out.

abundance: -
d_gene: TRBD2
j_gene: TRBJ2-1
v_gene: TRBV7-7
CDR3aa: CASSLLAGGYNEQFF
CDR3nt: TGTGCCAGCAGCTTACTAGCGGGGGGATACAATGAGCAGTTCTTC

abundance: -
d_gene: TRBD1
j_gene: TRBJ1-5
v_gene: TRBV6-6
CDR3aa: CASSSGQVLNQPQHF
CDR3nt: TGTGCCAGCAGTTCGGGACAGGTCCTGAATCAGCCCCAGCATTTT

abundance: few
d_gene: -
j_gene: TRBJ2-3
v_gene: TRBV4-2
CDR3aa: CASSQEGGTQYF
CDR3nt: TGTGCCAGCAGCCAAGAGGGGGGAACGCAGTATTTT

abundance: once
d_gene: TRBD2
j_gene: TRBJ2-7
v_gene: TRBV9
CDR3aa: CASSTGASGDYEQYF
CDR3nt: TGTGCCAGCAGCACCGGGGCTAGCGGAGACTACGAGCAGTACTTC

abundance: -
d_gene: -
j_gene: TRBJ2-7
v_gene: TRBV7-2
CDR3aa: CASRLSTRSSSYEQYF
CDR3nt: TGTGCCAGCAGACTGTCGACACGCAGCTCATCTTACGAGCAGTACTTC

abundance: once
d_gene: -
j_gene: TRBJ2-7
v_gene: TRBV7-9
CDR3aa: CASSSGIGGFEQYF
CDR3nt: TGTGCCAGCAGCTCCGGGATCGGAGGCTTCGAGCAGTACTTC

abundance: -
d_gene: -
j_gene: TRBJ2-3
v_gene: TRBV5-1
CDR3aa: CASSPDVTSTDTQYF
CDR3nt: TGCGCCAGCAGTCCAGACGTGACTAGCACAGATACGCAGTATTTT

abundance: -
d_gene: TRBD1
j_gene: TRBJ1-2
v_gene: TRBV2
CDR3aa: CASSYRQGFSGYTF
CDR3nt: TGTGCCAGCAGCTATAGACAGGGGTTCAGTGGCTACACCTTC

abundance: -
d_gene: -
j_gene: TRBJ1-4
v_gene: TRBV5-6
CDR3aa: CASSKGGGGAFF
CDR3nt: TGTGCCAGCAGCAAAGGCGGCGGGGGCGCATTTTTT

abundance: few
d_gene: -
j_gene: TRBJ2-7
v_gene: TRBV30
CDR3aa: CAGAGRVGSSYEQYF
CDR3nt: TGTGCCGGGGCCGGGCGTGTGGGATCCTCCTACGAGCAGTACTTC

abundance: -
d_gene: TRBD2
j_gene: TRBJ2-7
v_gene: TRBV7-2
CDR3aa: CASGTSGSREQYF
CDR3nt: TGTGCCAGCGGTACTAGCGGGAGCAGGGAGCAGTACTTC

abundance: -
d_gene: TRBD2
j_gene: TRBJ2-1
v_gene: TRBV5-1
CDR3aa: CASTPVGLAGGNEQFF
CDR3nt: TGCGCCAGCACCCCCGTAGGACTAGCGGGGGGCAATGAGCAGTTCTTC

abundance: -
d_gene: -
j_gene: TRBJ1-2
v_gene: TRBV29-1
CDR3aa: CSAGWGNYGYTF
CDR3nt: TGCAGCGCTGGGTGGGGCAACTATGGCTACACCTTC

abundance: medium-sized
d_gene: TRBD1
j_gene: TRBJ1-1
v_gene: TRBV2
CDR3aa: CASRRRQGGHTEAFF
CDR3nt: TGTGCCAGCAGGAGGCGACAGGGGGGACACACTGAAGCTTTCTTT

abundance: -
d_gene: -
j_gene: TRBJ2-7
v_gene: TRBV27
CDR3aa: CASSASDISYEQYF
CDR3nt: TGTGCCAGCAGTGCCTCCGACATATCCTACGAGCAGTACTTC

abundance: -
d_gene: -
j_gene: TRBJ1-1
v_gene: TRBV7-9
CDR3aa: CASSLGITSSYTEAFF
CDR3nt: TGTGCCAGCAGCTTAGGCATAACGAGCTCATACACTGAAGCTTTCTTT

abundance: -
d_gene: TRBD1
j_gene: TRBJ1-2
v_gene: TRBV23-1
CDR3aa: CASRTGGENYGYTF
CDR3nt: TGCGCCAGCAGGACAGGGGGCGAGAACTATGGCTACACCTTC

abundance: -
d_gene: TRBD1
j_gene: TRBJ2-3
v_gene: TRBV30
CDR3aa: CAWDRGTDTQYF
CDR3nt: TGTGCCTGGGACAGGGGAACAGATACGCAGTATTTT

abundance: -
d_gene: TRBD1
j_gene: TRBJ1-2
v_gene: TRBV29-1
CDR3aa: CSVRQGASYGYTF
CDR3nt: TGCAGCGTGAGACAGGGGGCGAGCTATGGCTACACCTTC

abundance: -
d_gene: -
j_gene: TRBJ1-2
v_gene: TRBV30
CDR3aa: CALNYGYTF
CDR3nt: TGTGCCTTAAACTATGGCTACACCTTC

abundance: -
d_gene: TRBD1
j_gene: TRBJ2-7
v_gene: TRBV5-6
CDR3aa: CASIQRTGGHYEQYF
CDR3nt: TGTGCCAGCATCCAACGGACAGGGGGCCACTACGAGCAGTACTTC

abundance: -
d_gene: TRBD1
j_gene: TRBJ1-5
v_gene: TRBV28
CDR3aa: CASSRDRGEGNQPQHF
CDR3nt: TGTGCCAGCAGTCGGGACAGGGGTGAGGGCAATCAGCCCCAGCATTTT

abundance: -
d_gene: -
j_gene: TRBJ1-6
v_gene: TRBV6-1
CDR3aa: CASSEHSEESPLHF
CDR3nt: TGTGCCAGCAGTGAACATTCAGAGGAATCACCCCTCCACTTT

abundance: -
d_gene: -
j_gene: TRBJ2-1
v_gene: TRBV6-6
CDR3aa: CASSYPTVPGNEQFF
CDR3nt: TGTGCCAGCAGTTACCCCACAGTACCAGGCAATGAGCAGTTCTTC

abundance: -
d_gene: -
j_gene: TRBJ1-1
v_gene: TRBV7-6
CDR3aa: CASSLGGGVAEAFF
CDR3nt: TGTGCCAGCAGCTTAGGGGGGGGTGTCGCTGAAGCTTTCTTT

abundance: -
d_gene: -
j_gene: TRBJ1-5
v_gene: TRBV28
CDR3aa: CASSLSQATQHF
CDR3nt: TGTGCCAGCAGTTTATCTCAGGCGACCCAGCATTTT

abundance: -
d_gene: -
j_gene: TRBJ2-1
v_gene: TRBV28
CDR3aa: CASSLRGGGYNEQFF
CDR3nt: TGTGCCAGCAGTTTAAGGGGGGGCGGCTACAATGAGCAGTTCTTC

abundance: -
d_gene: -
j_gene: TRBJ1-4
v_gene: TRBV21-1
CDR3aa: CASSKAIMGQGDFEKLFF
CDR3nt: TGTGCCAGCAGCAAAGCTATTATGGGACAGGGTGATTTTGAAAAACTGTTTTTT

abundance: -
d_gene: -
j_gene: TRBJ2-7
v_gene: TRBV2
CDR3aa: CASSGLKGGEQYF
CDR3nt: TGTGCCAGCAGTGGACTTAAGGGCGGGGAGCAGTACTTC

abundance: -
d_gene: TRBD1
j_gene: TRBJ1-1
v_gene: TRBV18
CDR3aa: CASSLDTGERTEAFF
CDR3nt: TGTGCCAGCTCGCTAGACACAGGGGAGAGGACTGAAGCTTTCTTT

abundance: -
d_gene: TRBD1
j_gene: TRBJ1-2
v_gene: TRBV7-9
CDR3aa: CASRGQGDGYTF
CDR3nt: TGTGCCAGCAGAGGACAGGGGGATGGCTACACCTTC

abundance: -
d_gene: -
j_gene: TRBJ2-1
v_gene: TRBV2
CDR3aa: CASSEASTVPSYNEQFF
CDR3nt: TGTGCCAGCAGTGAAGCGAGTACCGTCCCCTCATACAATGAGCAGTTCTTC

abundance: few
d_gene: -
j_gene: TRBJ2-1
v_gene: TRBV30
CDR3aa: CAWSVRGGLTNEQFF
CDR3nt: TGTGCCTGGAGTGTTAGGGGGGGGCTCACAAATGAGCAGTTCTTC

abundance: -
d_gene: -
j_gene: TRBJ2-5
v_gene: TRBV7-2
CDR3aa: CASSLASGIGEETQYF
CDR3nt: TGTGCCAGCAGCTTAGCGTCAGGGATCGGAGAAGAGACCCAGTACTTC

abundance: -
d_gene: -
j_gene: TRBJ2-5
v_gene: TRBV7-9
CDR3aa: CASSLGSGLAGQETQYF
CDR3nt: TGTGCCAGCAGCTTAGGGTCCGGGCTAGCAGGCCAAGAGACCCAGTACTTC

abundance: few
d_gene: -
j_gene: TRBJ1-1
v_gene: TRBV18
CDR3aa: CASSPSGENTEAFF
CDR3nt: TGTGCCAGCTCACCGTCAGGTGAGAACACTGAAGCTTTCTTT

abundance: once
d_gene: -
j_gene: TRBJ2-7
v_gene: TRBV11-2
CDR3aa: CASSLTQGVGYEQYF
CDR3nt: TGTGCCAGCAGCTTAACCCAGGGTGTTGGTTACGAGCAGTACTTC

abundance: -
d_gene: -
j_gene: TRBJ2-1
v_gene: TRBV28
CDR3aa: CASSLFGDNEQFF
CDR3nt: TGTGCCAGCAGTTTATTCGGGGACAATGAGCAGTTCTTC

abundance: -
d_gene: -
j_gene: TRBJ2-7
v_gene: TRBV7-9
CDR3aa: CASSFGLSYEQYF
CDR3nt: TGTGCCAGCAGCTTTGGCCTTTCCTACGAGCAGTACTTC

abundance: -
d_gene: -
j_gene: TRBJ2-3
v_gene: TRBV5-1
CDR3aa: CASSRDLSTDTQYF
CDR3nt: TGCGCCAGCAGCCGGGACTTGAGCACAGATACGCAGTATTTT

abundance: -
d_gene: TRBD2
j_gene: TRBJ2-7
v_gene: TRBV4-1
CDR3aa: CASSDGLAGGYEQYF
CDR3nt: TGCGCCAGCAGCGACGGACTAGCGGGGGGCTACGAGCAGTACTTC

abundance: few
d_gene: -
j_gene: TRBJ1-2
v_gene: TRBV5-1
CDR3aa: CASSPTENYGYTF
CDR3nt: TGCGCCAGCAGCCCGACAGAAAACTATGGCTACACCTTC